This T cell receptor (beta chain) is drawn from a study of Tregs in tolerant kidney transplant recipients. General study findings and limits: This study did not directly address biological reproducibility.

Concerning this clone: As yet, its antigen is unknown.

CDR3 length: 14 residues. V lost 7 bases, J lost 1 base, and 13 bases lay in between. Germline CDR1 and CDR2: SNHLY and FYNNEI. The data were produced by immunoSEQ multiplex PCR, yet TCRdb's version contains in-frame clones alone and is incomplete. Among roughly 250,000 clones listed, 80% to 85% were seen once. The receptor was derived from a human donor in good health. Sequenced material: CD4+ T cells from blood. The chain uses TRBV2 and TRBJ1-2, with D possibly matching TRBD1 (6 bases). Here the CDR3 reads CASTRRGSNYGYTF. The CDR3 region has the DNA TGTGCCAGCACGCGGAGGGGGAGTAACTATGGCTACACCTTC.